Presented here are 11 T cell receptor beta chains from one specimen sequenced in a study of blood T cell repertoires in COVID-19. The assay was immunoSEQ multiplex PCR, and TCRdb's table has in-frame clones only and misses some. The sample shows roughly 250,000 clones, 80% to 90% of them seen only once. Sequencing used peripheral blood. Receptors originate from a man between 35 and 55 years old with active or convalescent COVID-19.

There are a few counts of this clone. V is TRBV25-1 and J is TRBJ1-4, with no clear D. This CDR3 spans 17 amino acids. Trimming took off 0 bases at V and 0 bases at J, with 11 bases between the two ends. The germline gives CDR1 MGHDK, CDR2 SYGVNS. The DNA for the CDR3 is TGTGCCAGCAGTGAATATATTCCCCACTCAACTAATGAAAAACTGTTTTTT. Amino acid sequence: CASSEYIPHSTNEKLFF.

V usage is TRBV10-3 and J usage is TRBJ1-2; D is perhaps TRBD1 (6 bases). CDR1 ENHRY and CDR2 SYGVKD come from the germline V gene. The CDR3 is 12 amino acids. V lost 9 bases, J lost 4 bases, and 12 bases lay in between. The CDR3: CAINRDGYGYTF. The CDR3 nucleotides read TGTGCCATAAACAGGGACGGCTATGGCTACACCTTC.

This clone was recorded once. The chain combines TRBV3-1 (or the pseudogene TRBV3-2) with TRBJ2-2; 10 bases are a match to TRBD1. V lost 6 bases to trimming and J lost 5 bases; unmatched junction nucleotides: 6. CDR1 is LGHDT, CDR2 YNNKEL, per germline (reference sequence). The CDR3 has 15 residues. The CDR3 sequence is CASSPGTGVTGELFF. The CDR3 DNA follows: TGTGCCAGCAGTCCCGGGACAGGGGTTACCGGGGAGCTGTTTTTT.

V is TRBV5-1 and J is TRBJ2-2; no reliable D call. This CDR3 is built from 15 residues. The germline gives CDR1 SGHRS, CDR2 YFSETQ. V lost 4 bases, J lost 3 bases, and 13 bases lay in between. The CDR3, as DNA: TGCGCCAGCAGCCTACTGGGCGATGACACCGGGGAGCTGTTTTTT. This sequence encodes CASSLLGDDTGELFF.

The J gene is TRBJ1-2, the V gene TRBV24-1; 8 bases are shared with TRBD1. Looked up from germline, CDR1 is KGHDR and CDR2 is SFDVKD. This CDR3 has 15 residues. Losses at the gene ends were 3 bases for V and 6 bases for J; bases not matched to a gene: 8. CDR3 DNA: TGTGCCACCAGTGATCGGGGGACAGGTTTGGATGGCTACACCTTC. This codes for CATSDRGTGLDGYTF.

This chain connects TRBV12-5 to TRBJ2-2; 10 nucleotides align to TRBD1. The CDR3 is 17 amino acids. Trimming cost V 2 bases and J 6 bases; bases outside gene matches: 9. Germline CDR1 LGHNT, CDR2 FRNRAP. DNA for the CDR3: TGTGCTAGTGGTTTGAGTCCCGGGACAGGGGTTCCCGGGGAGCTGTTTTTT. It yields the protein CASGLSPGTGVPGELFF. Full variable domain (outside the CDR3, taken from reference TRBV12-5 and TRBJ2-2): DARVTQTPRHKVTEMGQEVTMRCQPILGHNTVFWYRQTMMQGLELLAYFRNRAPLDDSGMPKDRFSAEMPDATLATLKIQPSEPRDSAVYFCASGLSPGTGVPGELFFGEGSRLTVL.

The chain is built from TRBV5-1 and TRBJ1-6; D gene unclear. Per germline, CDR1 SGHRS and CDR2 YFSETQ. V was clipped by 0 bases and J by 9 bases, with 7 bases between them. CDR3 length equals 13 residues. CDR3 nucleotides: TGCGCCAGCAGCTTGGCCCCTTCTTCACCCCTCCACTTT. It yields the protein CASSLAPSSPLHF.

The table lists this clone with many counts. The chain combines TRBV7-8 with TRBJ1-2; a possible D gene is TRBD1 (5 bases). V was shortened by 1 base and J by 8 bases, with 14 bases between the two germline ends. Germline V CDR1 and CDR2: SGHVS, FQNEAQ. This CDR3 has 14 amino acids. CDR3 in amino acids: CASSLERWRDGYTF. The CDR3, as DNA: TGTGCCAGCAGCTTAGAAAGATGGCGGGACGGCTACACCTTC. The full variable domain, rest sourced from reference TRBV7-8 and TRBJ1-2, is GAGVSQSPRYKVAKRGQDVALRCDPISGHVSLFWYQQALGQGPEFLTYFQNEAQLDKSGLPSDRFFAERPEGSVSTLKIQRTQQEDSAVYLCASSLERWRDGYTFGSGTRLTVV.

This rearrangement joins TRBV5-5 to TRBJ1-3; no definite D call. Germline V gene data show CDR1 as SGHKS and CDR2 as YYEKEE (reference sequence). The length of the CDR3 is 16 residues. V was pared by 1 base and J by 0 bases, with 11 bases between. As DNA, the CDR3 is TGTGCCAGCAGCTTGAATACCGGTCTCTCTGGAAACACCATATATTTT. Encoded protein: CASSLNTGLSGNTIYF.

This chain joins TRBV27 and TRBJ1-6, with no clear D. V was cut by 7 bases and J by 0 bases, with 22 bases left in between. Germline values: CDR1 MNHEY, CDR2 SMNVEV (reference sequence). CDR3 length: 19 amino acids. CDR3 loop: CASTERAGLLSSYNSPLHF. CDR3 DNA sequence: TGTGCCAGCACCGAGAGGGCAGGACTCTTGAGCTCCTATAATTCACCCCTCCACTTT.

The chain has TRBV19 and TRBJ2-5; TRBD1 matches 9 bases. The CDR3 is 16 residues long. Per germline, CDR1 LNHDA and CDR2 SQIVND (reference sequence). V lost 4 bases, J lost 5 bases, and 11 bases stayed unmatched. The CDR3 DNA is TGTGCCAGTAGTAGACGGACAGGGGACCCCTCGGAGACCCAGTACTTC. Translation gives CASSRRTGDPSETQYF.